The next 3 T cell receptor beta chains were all read from a single sample in a study of CD8+CD57+ T cells in acquired aplastic anemia. All patients picked for sequencing had shown, by flow cytometry, an expansion of CD8+CD57+ cells. Genomic DNA, the template, was used for profiling of the TCR beta VDJ and CDR3. One entry per CDR3 protein results from TCRdb running MiXCR on the reads. This table holds a few hundred thousand distinct CDR3 sequences, approximately 80% found once. Sequenced sample: sorted CD4+, CD8+, or CD8+CD57+ T cells (not recorded which) from PBMCs. The receptor source for this set is a human donor with aplastic anemia.

V usage is TRBV19 and J usage is TRBJ2-7; D gene unclear. Germline CDR1 and CDR2: LNHDA and SQIVND (reference sequence). The CDR3 has 13 residues. V lost 3 bases and J 3 bases, leaving 9 bases between the germline ends. CDR3 sequence: CASSISFFYEQYV. The CDR3 DNA is TGTGCCAGTAGTATCAGTTTCTTCTACGAGCAGTACGTC.

This clonotype appeared a few times. The chain carries TRBV7-8 and TRBJ2-7; no reliable D call. Germline V gene data show CDR1 as SGHVS and CDR2 as FQNEAQ. The CDR3 extends over 13 amino acids. Trimming shortened V by 6 bases and J by 3 bases, and 12 bases separated the two germline ends. CDR3 residues: CASRLQGNYEQYF. The CDR3 DNA follows: TGTGCCAGCAGACTACAAGGTAACTACGAGCAGTACTTC.

With respect to this clonotype: The DNA is left out, because the CDR3 cannot be placed on it with certainty; the CDR3 is given as TCRdb lists it. The J gene is TRBJ2-3, the V gene TRBV7-8; the D call TRBD2 from the table was never checked on the DNA. The germline CDR1 and CDR2 sequences are SGHVS and FQNEAQ. A total of 13 residues make up the CDR3, ends included. The CDR3 here is CASSVAGGAKPYF.